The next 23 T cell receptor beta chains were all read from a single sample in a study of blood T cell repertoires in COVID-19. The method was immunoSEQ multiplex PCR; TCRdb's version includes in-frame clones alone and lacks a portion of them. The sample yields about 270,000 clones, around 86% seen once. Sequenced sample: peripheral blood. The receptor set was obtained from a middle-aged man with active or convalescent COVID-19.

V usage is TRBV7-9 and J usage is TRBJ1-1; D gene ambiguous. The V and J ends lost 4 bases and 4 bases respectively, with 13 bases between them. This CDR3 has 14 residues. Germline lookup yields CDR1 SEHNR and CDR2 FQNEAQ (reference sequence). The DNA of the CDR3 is TGTGCCAGCAGCTCCCCCGTGGGCCCCACTGAAGCTTTCTTT. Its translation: CASSSPVGPTEAFF.

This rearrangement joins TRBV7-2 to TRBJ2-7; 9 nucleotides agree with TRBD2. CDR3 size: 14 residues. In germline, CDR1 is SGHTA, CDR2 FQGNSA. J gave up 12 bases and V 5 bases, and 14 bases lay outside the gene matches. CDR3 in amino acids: CASSPGASGTDRYF. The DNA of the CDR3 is TGTGCCAGCAGCCCCGGGGCTAGCGGGACGGATCGGTACTTC.

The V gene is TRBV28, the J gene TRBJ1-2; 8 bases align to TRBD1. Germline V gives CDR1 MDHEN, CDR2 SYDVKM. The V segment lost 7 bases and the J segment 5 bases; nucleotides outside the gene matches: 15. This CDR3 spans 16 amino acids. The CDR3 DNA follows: TGTGCCAGCACTTCTCAGGGGGCGCGGTTTGGGTATGGCTACACCTTC. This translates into CASTSQGARFGYGYTF.

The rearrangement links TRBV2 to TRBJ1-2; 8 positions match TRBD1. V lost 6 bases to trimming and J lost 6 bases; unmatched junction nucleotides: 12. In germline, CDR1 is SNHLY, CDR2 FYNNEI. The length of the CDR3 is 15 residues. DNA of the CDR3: TGTGCCAGCAGCGTTCTTGGACAGGGCGGCGATGGCTACACCTTC. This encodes CASSVLGQGGDGYTF.

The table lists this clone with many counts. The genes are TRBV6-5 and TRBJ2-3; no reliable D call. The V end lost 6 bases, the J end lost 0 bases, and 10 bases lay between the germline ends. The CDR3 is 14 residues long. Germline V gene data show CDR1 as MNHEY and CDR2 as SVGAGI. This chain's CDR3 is CASRPTESTDTQYF. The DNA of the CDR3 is TGTGCCAGCAGGCCTACAGAGAGCACAGATACGCAGTATTTT.

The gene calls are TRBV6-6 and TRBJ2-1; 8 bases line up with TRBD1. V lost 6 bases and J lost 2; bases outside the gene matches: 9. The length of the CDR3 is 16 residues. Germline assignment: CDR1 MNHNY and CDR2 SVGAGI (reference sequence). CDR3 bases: TGTGCCAGCAGGCCTCTGACAGGGGAAGCCTACAATGAGCAGTTCTTC. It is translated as CASRPLTGEAYNEQFF.

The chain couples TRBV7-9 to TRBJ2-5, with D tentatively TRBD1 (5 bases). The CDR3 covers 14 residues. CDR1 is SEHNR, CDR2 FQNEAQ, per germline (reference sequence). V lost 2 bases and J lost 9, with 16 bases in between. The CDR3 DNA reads TGTGCCAGCAGCTTACAGTCAGGGCTCGAGGCCCAGTACTTC. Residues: CASSLQSGLEAQYF.

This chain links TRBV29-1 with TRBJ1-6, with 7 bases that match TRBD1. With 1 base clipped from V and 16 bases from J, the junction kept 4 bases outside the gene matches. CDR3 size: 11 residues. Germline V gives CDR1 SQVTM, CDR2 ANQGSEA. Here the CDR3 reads CSVEVGTVLHF. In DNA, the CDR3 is TGCAGCGTTGAAGTGGGGACAGTGCTCCACTTT.

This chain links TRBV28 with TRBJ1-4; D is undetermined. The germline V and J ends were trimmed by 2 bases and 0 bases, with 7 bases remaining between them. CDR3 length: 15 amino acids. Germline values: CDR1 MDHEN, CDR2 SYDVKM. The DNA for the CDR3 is TGTGCCAGCAGTTTAGGAGATGCAACTAATGAAAAACTGTTTTTT. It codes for CASSLGDATNEKLFF.

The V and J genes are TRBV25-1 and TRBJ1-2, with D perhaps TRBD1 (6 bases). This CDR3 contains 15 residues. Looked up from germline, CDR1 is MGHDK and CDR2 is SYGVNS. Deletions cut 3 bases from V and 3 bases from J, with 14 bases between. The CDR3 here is CASSDPGGRDYGYTF. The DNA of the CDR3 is TGTGCCAGCAGTGACCCGGGGGGCAGAGACTATGGCTACACCTTC.

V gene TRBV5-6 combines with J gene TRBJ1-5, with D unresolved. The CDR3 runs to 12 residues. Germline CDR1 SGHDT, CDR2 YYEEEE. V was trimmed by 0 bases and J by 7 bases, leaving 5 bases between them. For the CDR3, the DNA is TGTGCCAGCAGCTTGGGGAGCCAGCCCCAGCATTTT. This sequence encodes CASSLGSQPQHF.

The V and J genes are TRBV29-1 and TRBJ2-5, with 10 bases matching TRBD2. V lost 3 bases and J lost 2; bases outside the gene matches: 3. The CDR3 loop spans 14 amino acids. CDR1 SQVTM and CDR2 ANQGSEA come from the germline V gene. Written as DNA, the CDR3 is TGCAGCGTTGATCGGACTAGCGGACAAGAGACCCAGTACTTC. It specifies CSVDRTSGQETQYF.

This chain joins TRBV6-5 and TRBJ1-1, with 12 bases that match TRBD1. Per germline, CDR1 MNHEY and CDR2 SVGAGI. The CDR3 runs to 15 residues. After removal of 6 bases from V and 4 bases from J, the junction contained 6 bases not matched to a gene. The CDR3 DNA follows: TGTGCCAGCAGGTTCCCGGGACAGGGGGCCACTGAAGCTTTCTTT. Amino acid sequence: CASRFPGQGATEAFF.

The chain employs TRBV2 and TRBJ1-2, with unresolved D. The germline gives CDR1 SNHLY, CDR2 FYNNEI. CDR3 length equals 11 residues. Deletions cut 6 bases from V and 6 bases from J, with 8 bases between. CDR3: CASRPRDGYTF. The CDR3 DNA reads TGTGCCAGCAGACCGCGGGATGGCTACACCTTC.

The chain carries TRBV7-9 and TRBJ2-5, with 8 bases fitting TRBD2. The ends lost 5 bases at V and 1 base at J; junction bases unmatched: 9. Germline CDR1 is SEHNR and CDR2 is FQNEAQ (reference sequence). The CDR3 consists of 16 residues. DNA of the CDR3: TGTGCCAGCAGCCCCCTTGCGGGGGGCCGCCAAGAGACCCAGTACTTC. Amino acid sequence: CASSPLAGGRQETQYF.

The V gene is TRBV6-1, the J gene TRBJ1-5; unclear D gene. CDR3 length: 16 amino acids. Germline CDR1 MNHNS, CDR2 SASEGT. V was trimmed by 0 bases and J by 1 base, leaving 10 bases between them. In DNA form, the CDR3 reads TGTGCCAGCAGTGAAGCCCCTCTCGGGAGCAATCAGCCCCAGCATTTT. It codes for CASSEAPLGSNQPQHF.

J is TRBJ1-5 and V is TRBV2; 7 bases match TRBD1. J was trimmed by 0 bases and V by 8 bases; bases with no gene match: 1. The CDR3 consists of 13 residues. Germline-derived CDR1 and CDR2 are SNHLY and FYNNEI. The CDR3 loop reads CASDRDSNQPQHF. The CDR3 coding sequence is TGTGCCAGCGACAGGGATAGCAATCAGCCCCAGCATTTT.

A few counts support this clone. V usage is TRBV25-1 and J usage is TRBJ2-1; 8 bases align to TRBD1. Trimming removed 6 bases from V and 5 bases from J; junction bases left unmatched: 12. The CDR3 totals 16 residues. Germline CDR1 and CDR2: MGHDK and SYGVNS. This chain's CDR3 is CASRDPRQGFDNEQFF. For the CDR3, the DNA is TGTGCCAGCAGGGACCCTCGACAGGGGTTTGACAATGAGCAGTTCTTC.

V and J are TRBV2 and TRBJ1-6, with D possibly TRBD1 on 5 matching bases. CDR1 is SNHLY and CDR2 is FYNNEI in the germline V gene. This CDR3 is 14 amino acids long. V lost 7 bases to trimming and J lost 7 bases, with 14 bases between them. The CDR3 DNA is TGTGCCAGCACCATCGACAGTAGCAATTCACCCCTCCACTTT. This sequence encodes CASTIDSSNSPLHF. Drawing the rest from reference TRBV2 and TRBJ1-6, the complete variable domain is EPEVTQTPSHQVTQMGQEVILRCVPISNHLYFYWYRQILGQKVEFLVSFYNNEISEKSEIFDDQFSVERPDGSNFTLKIRSTKLEDSAMYFCASTIDSSNSPLHFGNGTRLTVT.

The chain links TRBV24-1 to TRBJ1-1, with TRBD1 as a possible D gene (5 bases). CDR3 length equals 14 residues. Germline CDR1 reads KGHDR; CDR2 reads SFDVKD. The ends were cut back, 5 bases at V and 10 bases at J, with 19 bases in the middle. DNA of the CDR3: TGTGCCACCAGTGGAGGGACTTACCCAGTTGGAGCTTTCTTT. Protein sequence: CATSGGTYPVGAFF.

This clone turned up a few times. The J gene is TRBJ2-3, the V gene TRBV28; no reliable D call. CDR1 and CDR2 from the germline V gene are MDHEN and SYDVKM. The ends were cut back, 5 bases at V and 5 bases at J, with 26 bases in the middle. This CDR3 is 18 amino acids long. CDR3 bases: TGTGCCAGCAGTAGTTTAGTGGGCCGGAACAACGTCTTAGATACGCAGTATTTT. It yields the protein CASSSLVGRNNVLDTQYF.

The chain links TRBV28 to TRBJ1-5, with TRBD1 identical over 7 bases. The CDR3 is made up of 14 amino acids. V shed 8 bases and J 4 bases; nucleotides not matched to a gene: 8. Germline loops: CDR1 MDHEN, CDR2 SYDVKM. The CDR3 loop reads CASRKDRFNQPQHF. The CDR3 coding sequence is TGTGCCAGCCGTAAGGACAGGTTTAATCAGCCCCAGCATTTT. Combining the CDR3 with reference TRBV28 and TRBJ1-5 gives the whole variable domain DVKVTQSSRYLVKRTGEKVFLECVQDMDHENMFWYRQDPGLGLRLIYFSYDVKMKEKGDIPEGYSVSREKKERFSLILESASTNQTSMYLCASRKDRFNQPQHFGDGTRLSIL.

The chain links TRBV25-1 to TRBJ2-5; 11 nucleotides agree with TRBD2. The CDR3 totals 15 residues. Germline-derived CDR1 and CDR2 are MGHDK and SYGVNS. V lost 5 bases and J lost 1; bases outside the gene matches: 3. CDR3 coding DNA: TGTGCCAGCAGTCCGACTAGCGGGGTCCAAGAGACCCAGTACTTC. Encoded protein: CASSPTSGVQETQYF. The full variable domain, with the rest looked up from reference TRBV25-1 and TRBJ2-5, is EADIYQTPRYLVIGTGKKITLECSQTMGHDKMYWYQQDPGMELHLIHYSYGVNSTEKGDLSSESTVSRIRTEHFPLTLESARPSHTSQYLCASSPTSGVQETQYFGPGTRLLVL.